Below are 8 T cell receptor beta chains sequenced from a single sample in a study of cytomegalovirus exposure and HLA in healthy donors. Use of 60 Vbeta and 13 Jbeta primers characterized the PCR. The data were produced by immunoSEQ multiplex PCR, yet TCRdb's version contains in-frame clones alone and is incomplete. The repertoire includes 150,000 to 200,000 clones, 65% to 85% of them detected once, and approximately 2% sits in the top ten. The material sequenced was PBMCs. These receptors originate from a man aged 18 to 29 in good health and CMV-seronegative.

The chain joins TRBV5-6 to TRBJ2-7, with D tentatively TRBD1 (6 bases). The CDR3 is 14 amino acids. Germline CDR1 reads SGHDT; CDR2 reads YYEEEE. Trimming stripped 2 bases from V and 3 bases from J, with 12 bases between. As DNA, the CDR3 is TGTGCCAGCAGCTTCGGTGGACAGAACTACGAGCAGTACTTC. Protein product: CASSFGGQNYEQYF.

The V and J genes are TRBV25-1 and TRBJ1-1; 7 nucleotides agree with TRBD1. Losses at the gene ends were 0 bases for V and 7 bases for J; bases not matched to a gene: 17. The germline CDR1 and CDR2 sequences are MGHDK and SYGVNS. The CDR3 contains 18 residues. The CDR3 DNA reads TGTGCCAGCAGTGAATATTTCCCCGACACGACAGGGTCCCTTGAAGCTTTCTTT. Amino acid sequence: CASSEYFPDTTGSLEAFF.

This chain connects TRBV11-2 to TRBJ2-7; a weak D match, TRBD2 (5 bases). Germline loops: CDR1 SGHAT, CDR2 FQNNGV. This CDR3 contains 14 residues. Trimming stripped 0 bases from V and 3 bases from J, with 9 bases between. The CDR3 nucleotides read TGTGCCAGCAGCTTAGATCAGGAGGTCTACGAGCAGTACTTC. Amino acids: CASSLDQEVYEQYF.

The gene calls are TRBV28 and TRBJ1-1; tentative D call: TRBD1 (5 bases). Trimming cost V 3 bases and J 7 bases, with 12 bases left between them. Looked up from germline, CDR1 is MDHEN and CDR2 is SYDVKM. This CDR3 is built from 13 residues. CDR3 sequence: CASSLSTELEAFF. Here the CDR3 DNA reads TGTGCCAGCAGTTTGTCGACAGAGCTTGAAGCTTTCTTT.

The chain is built from TRBV16 and TRBJ2-1; 9 bases are a match to TRBD2. V was clipped by 0 bases and J by 2 bases; unmatched bases: 5. The germline V gene encodes CDR1 KGHSY and CDR2 FQNENV. This CDR3 is built from 17 residues. CDR3 in amino acids: CASSQSGQRGAYNEQFF. Written as DNA, the CDR3 is TGTGCCAGCAGCCAATCTGGCCAGCGGGGGGCCTACAATGAGCAGTTCTTC.

This rearrangement joins TRBV7-9 to TRBJ1-2, with D maybe TRBD1 (5 bases). The CDR3 loop spans 14 amino acids. CDR1 is SEHNR, CDR2 FQNEAQ, per germline (reference sequence). The V and J ends lost 5 bases and 5 bases respectively, with 15 bases between them. The CDR3 region has the DNA TGTGCCAGCAGCACGCCACAGGCGCCTTATGGCTACACCTTC. It yields the protein CASSTPQAPYGYTF.

This clone came up a few times. V usage is TRBV10-3 and J usage is TRBJ1-1; maybe TRBD1 (6 bases). Germline V gene sequence: CDR1 ENHRY, CDR2 SYGVKD. There are 13 residues in the CDR3. The V gene lost 4 bases and the J gene lost 5 bases, with 11 bases spanning the gap. The DNA of the CDR3 is TGTGCCATCAGTGGGGCAGGGGTAACTGAAGCTTTCTTT. Translated, it gives CAISGAGVTEAFF.

This clone has a single count. The chain uses TRBV14 and TRBJ2-2; 7 bases fit TRBD1. The CDR3 loop spans 14 amino acids. Trimming removed 8 bases from V and 6 bases from J; junction bases left unmatched: 9. Germline V gene data show CDR1 as SGHDN and CDR2 as FVKESK. CDR3 loop: CASARDRAAGELFF. The CDR3 region has the DNA TGTGCCAGCGCCCGAGACAGGGCCGCCGGGGAGCTGTTTTTT.